Below are 17 T cell receptor beta chains sequenced from a single sample in a study of identical twins. TCRdb re-analysed the 5' RACE reads in MiXCR, keeping a single row per CDR3 protein. There are roughly 1.6 million distinct CDR3 sequences in the sample; more than 30% occur only once, and 0.25% to 0.3% lies in the top ten. Source material: cord blood. All receptors derive from a newborn girl in good health.

This clonotype turned up a few times. V gene TRBV7-9 combines with J gene TRBJ1-1, with D tentatively TRBD1 (5 bases). Germline CDR1 and CDR2: SEHNR and FQNEAQ (reference sequence). The CDR3 has 12 amino acids. V gave up 3 bases and J gave up 6 bases, with 8 bases separating them. In DNA form, the CDR3 reads TGTGCCAGCAGCTTCCCCAGGGCTGAAGCTTTCTTT. Translating gives CASSFPRAEAFF.

In this sample, this clonotype turned up a few times. The rearrangement links TRBV20-1 to TRBJ2-7; TRBD2 aligns across 9 bases. V shed 6 bases and J 3 bases; nucleotides not matched to a gene: 12. The CDR3 is made up of 15 amino acids. Germline assignment: CDR1 DFQATT and CDR2 SNEGSKA (reference sequence). The CDR3 spells CSAIGGLAGLYEQYF. The CDR3 DNA reads as TGCAGTGCGATTGGGGGACTAGCAGGCCTCTACGAGCAGTACTTC.

A few counts support this clonotype. This chain connects TRBV2 to TRBJ2-2; tentatively, D is TRBD2 (5 bases). The CDR3 extends over 16 amino acids. V lost 2 bases, J lost 3 bases, and 13 bases lay in between. The germline CDR1 and CDR2 sequences are SNHLY and FYNNEI. CDR3 in amino acids: CASSETSQDYTGELFF. The CDR3 DNA reads as TGTGCCAGCAGTGAAACTAGTCAGGATTACACCGGGGAGCTGTTTTTT.

With regard to this clonotype: It is likely a read error, because the conserved phenylalanine at the end of the CDR3 is missing. The chain couples TRBV25-1 to TRBJ2-7; TRBD1 agrees at 9 bases. Trimming took 6 bases from V and 7 from J; bases not matched to a gene: 13. The CDR3 is 15 amino acids. Germline V gene lookup returns CDR1 MGHDK and CDR2 SYGVNS. As DNA, the CDR3 is TGTGCCAGCAGGACAGGGGGTAGCTCCTACAATGAGCAGTACTAC. This translates into CASRTGGSSYNEQYY.

Only a few counts were recorded for this clonotype. V gene TRBV2 combines with J gene TRBJ2-1; 11 bases fit TRBD2. This CDR3 is 17 amino acids long. The junction had 9 bases not matched to a gene; V was cut back by 5 bases and J by 3 bases. The germline gives CDR1 SNHLY, CDR2 FYNNEI. For the CDR3, the DNA is TGTGCCAGCAGTCTTTTTCCCGGGACTAGCGGCTACAATGAGCAGTTCTTC. Residues: CASSLFPGTSGYNEQFF.

V gene TRBV29-1 combines with J gene TRBJ1-2, with a weak D call TRBD1 (5 bases). This CDR3 is built from 14 residues. Trimming shortened V by 2 bases and J by 4 bases, and 14 bases separated the two germline ends. Per the germline V gene, CDR1 is SQVTM and CDR2 is ANQGSEA. The DNA for the CDR3 is TGCAGCGTTGAACGGGACGGGGGTCTCTATGGCTACACCTTC. Encoded protein: CSVERDGGLYGYTF.

The rearrangement joins TRBV6-6 to TRBJ1-1; maybe TRBD1 (5 bases). This CDR3 spans 13 amino acids. Trimming removed 11 bases at V and 7 bases at J, with 20 bases between. Germline V gene sequence: CDR1 MNHNY, CDR2 SVGAGI (reference sequence). The CDR3 loop is CAASRRRDGEAFF. In nucleotides, the CDR3 is TGTGCCGCATCCAGGCGCAGGGACGGTGAAGCTTTCTTT.

The gene calls are TRBV4-1 and TRBJ2-3; tentatively, D is TRBD2 (6 bases). Looked up from germline, CDR1 is MGHRA and CDR2 is YSYEKL. The CDR3 consists of 16 residues. The germline V and J ends were trimmed by 0 bases and 2 bases, with 12 bases remaining between them. The CDR3 nucleotides read TGCGCCAGCAGCCAAGATCCGGGAGCGGCCACAGATACGCAGTATTTT. It translates to CASSQDPGAATDTQYF.

The V gene is TRBV2, the J gene TRBJ1-4; TRBD1 might be the D (5 bases). This CDR3 is built from 13 residues. CDR1 is SNHLY and CDR2 is FYNNEI in the germline V gene. Trimming removed 5 bases from V and 8 bases from J, with 12 bases in between. The CDR3 DNA follows: TGTGCCAGCAGTTCAGGGAAGTCGGAAAAACTGTTTTTT. It is translated as CASSSGKSEKLFF.

This clonotype was observed at least ten times. The genes are TRBV29-1 and TRBJ2-1; D is ambiguous. This CDR3 is built from 14 residues. Germline CDR1 is SQVTM and CDR2 is ANQGSEA. The V end lost 6 bases, the J end lost 0 bases, and 12 bases lay between the germline ends. The CDR3 coding sequence is TGCAGCGTAGTACGAAGGAGCTCCTACAATGAGCAGTTCTTC. Protein sequence: CSVVRRSSYNEQFF.

This sequence joins TRBV20-1 and TRBJ2-3; the D is unclear. Germline V gene lookup returns CDR1 DFQATT and CDR2 SNEGSKA (reference sequence). The CDR3 is 12 residues long. Trimming removed 3 bases at V and 2 bases at J, with 6 bases between. CDR3 loop: CSARPDTDTQYF. The CDR3 coding sequence is TGCAGTGCTAGGCCCGACACAGATACGCAGTATTTT.

The chain joins TRBV4-1 to TRBJ2-1; 8 nucleotides line up with TRBD2. V lost 3 bases and J lost 3; bases outside the gene matches: 7. The CDR3 consists of 16 residues. The germline gives CDR1 MGHRA, CDR2 YSYEKL. CDR3 coding DNA: TGCGCCAGCAGCCAGACAGCGGGAGATGTCTACAATGAGCAGTTCTTC. Its protein product is CASSQTAGDVYNEQFF.

The rearrangement joins TRBV2 to TRBJ2-6; unclear D gene. The CDR3 is made up of 15 amino acids. Germline V gene sequence: CDR1 SNHLY, CDR2 FYNNEI. V lost 3 bases and J 2 bases, leaving 8 bases between the germline ends. The CDR3 nucleotides read TGTGCCAGCAGTGAGTTGGGTACTGGGGCCAACGTCCTGACTTTC. Its protein is CASSELGTGANVLTF.

This clonotype came up a few times. The chain links TRBV2 to TRBJ1-2; D possibly corresponds to TRBD1 (6 bases). The CDR3 has 14 amino acids. Germline values: CDR1 SNHLY, CDR2 FYNNEI. V was pared by 7 bases and J by 4 bases, with 16 bases between. Here the CDR3 reads CASNDQGPVYGYTF. The CDR3 DNA reads TGTGCCAGCAATGACCAGGGGCCCGTCTATGGCTACACCTTC.

In this sample, this clonotype turned up a few times. The J gene is TRBJ2-3, the V gene TRBV27; unclear D gene. The CDR3 runs to 15 residues. V was trimmed by 6 bases and J by 1 base, leaving 14 bases between them. The germline gives CDR1 MNHEY, CDR2 SMNVEV (reference sequence). This CDR3 reads CASSLLGWGTDTQYF. CDR3 bases: TGTGCCAGCAGCTTGCTTGGGTGGGGCACAGATACGCAGTATTTT.

The chain joins TRBV20-1 to TRBJ2-7, with 12 bases lining up with TRBD2. The CDR3 extends over 13 amino acids. The V gene end was trimmed by 4 bases and the J gene end by 7 bases; junction bases not matched to a gene: 5. The germline CDR1 and CDR2 sequences are DFQATT and SNEGSKA (reference sequence). The CDR3 sequence: CSATRLAGVEQYF. The CDR3 region has the DNA TGCAGTGCTACCAGACTAGCGGGGGTGGAGCAGTACTTC.

The genes are TRBV3-1 and TRBJ1-5; tentative D call: TRBD1 (5 bases). The length of the CDR3 is 15 residues. V lost 1 base and J 3 bases, leaving 10 bases between the germline ends. Germline lookup yields CDR1 LGHDT and CDR2 YNNKEL (reference sequence). The CDR3 protein is CASSQGQPHNQPQHF. CDR3 DNA sequence: TGTGCCAGCAGCCAAGGACAGCCCCACAATCAGCCCCAGCATTTT.